This T cell receptor (beta chain) was sequenced during a study of blood T cells in healthy people across ages. Overall study findings and caveats: Donors of long life had a larger count of naive CD4+ cells and greater diversity than aged donors.

Then a second PCR, running roughly 7 to 11 cycles, was carried out with a sample-barcoded 5' primer and a J-beta primer mix. Researchers report that a template-switch adaptor with 12 random nucleotides tagged each cDNA molecule. MiXCR, run by TCRdb on the 5' RACE reads, gives a single entry per CDR3 protein. This sample carries about 580,000 distinct CDR3 sequences, 40% to 50% of them seen once, and the ten largest clones take around 23%. As concerns this clonotype: Its antigen is not known.

The study drew donors from healthy Caucasian individuals in Russia aged roughly 6 to 90. Germline assignment: CDR1 PRHDT and CDR2 FYEKMQ (reference sequence). The CDR3 is 13 amino acids. V lost 5 bases to trimming and J lost 2 bases, with 9 bases between them. What was sequenced was blood. This sequence was found in an elderly man in good health. V gene TRBV13 combines with J gene TRBJ1-1; D is uncertain. The CDR3 coding sequence is TGTGCCAGCAGCGCCGAGCGAAACACTGAAGCTTTCTTT. It specifies CASSAERNTEAFF.